This T cell receptor (beta chain) was sequenced for a study of T cell responses to AZD1222 COVID-19 vaccine. With 6 bases removed from V and 0 bases from J, the gap between germline ends came to 11 bases. The CDR3 length is 14 residues. CDR1 is LGHDT, CDR2 YNNKEL, per germline (reference sequence). The table came from immunoSEQ multiplex PCR; TCRdb's copy has only in-frame clones and leaves some out. The data show about 130,000 clones, under 95% seen once. Specimen: peripheral blood, collected on day 0 of AZD1222 vaccination. This sequence was found in an adult in good health. The rearrangement uses TRBV3-1 (or the pseudogene TRBV3-2) and TRBJ2-5; D ambiguous. As DNA, the CDR3 is TGTGCCAGCAGTCCCTGGACGAACCAAGAGACCCAGTACTTC. It codes for CASSPWTNQETQYF.